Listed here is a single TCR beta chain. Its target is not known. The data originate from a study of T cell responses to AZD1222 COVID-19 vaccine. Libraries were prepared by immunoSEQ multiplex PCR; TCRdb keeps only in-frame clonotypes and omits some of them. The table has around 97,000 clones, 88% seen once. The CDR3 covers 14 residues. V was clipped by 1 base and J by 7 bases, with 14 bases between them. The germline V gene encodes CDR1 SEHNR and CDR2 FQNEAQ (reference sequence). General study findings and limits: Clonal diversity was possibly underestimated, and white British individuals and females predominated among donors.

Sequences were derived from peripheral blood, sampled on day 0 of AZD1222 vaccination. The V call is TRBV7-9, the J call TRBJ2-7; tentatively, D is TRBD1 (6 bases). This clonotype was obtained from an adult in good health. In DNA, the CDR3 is TGTGCCAGCAGCTTAGTACAGGGAGTCAAGGAGCAGTACTTC. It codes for CASSLVQGVKEQYF.